These 19 T cell receptor beta chains share one sample of origin, sequenced in a study of T-cell reconstitution after alpha-beta-depleted transplantation in children. A TCRbeta library incorporating unique molecular identifiers was prepared. TCRdb re-called the PCR reads through MiXCR, storing one row per CDR3 protein. The repertoire includes about a million distinct CDR3 sequences, roughly 29% of them detected once, and over 25% sits in the top ten. This material consisted of PBMCs, mostly from graft donor cells, taken 360 days after TCRalphabeta/CD19-depleted stem cell transplant. These receptors came from a boy under three years old who had a stem cell transplant for SCID, so the T cells may come from the graft donor.

This clonotype was seen a few times. V is TRBV29-1 and J is TRBJ1-1, with unresolved D. This CDR3 is 13 amino acids long. The V gene lost 3 bases and the J gene lost 8 bases, with 16 bases spanning the gap. CDR1 SQVTM and CDR2 ANQGSEA come from the germline V gene. CDR3 amino acids: CSVDFIVGSEAFF. The CDR3 DNA reads TGCAGCGTTGACTTTATTGTGGGGAGCGAAGCTTTCTTT.

This chain uses TRBV5-1 with TRBJ2-1; D remains ambiguous. Deletions cut 4 bases from V and 5 bases from J, with 10 bases between. Germline V CDR1 and CDR2: SGHRS, YFSETQ. The CDR3 sequence is 13 residues long. This chain's CDR3 is CASSVGINNEQFF. Here the CDR3 DNA reads TGCGCCAGCAGCGTAGGGATAAACAATGAGCAGTTCTTC.

This chain connects TRBV15 to TRBJ2-5; TRBD2 might be the D (5 bases). CDR1 is LNHNV, CDR2 YYDKDF, per germline (reference sequence). V lost 0 bases, J lost 4 bases, and 18 bases lay in between. The CDR3 runs to 17 residues. CDR3 sequence reads: CATSRDKISLAGETQYF. For the CDR3, the DNA is TGTGCCACCAGCAGAGATAAAATCAGTCTAGCTGGAGAGACCCAGTACTTC. The complete variable domain, with remaining parts taken from reference TRBV15 and TRBJ2-5, reads DAMVIQNPRYQVTQFGKPVTLSCSQTLNHNVMYWYQQKSSQAPKLLFHYYDKDFNNEADTPDNFQSRRPNTSFCFLDIRSPGLGDTAMYLCATSRDKISLAGETQYFGPGTRLLVL.

V is TRBV12-3 or TRBV12-4 and J is TRBJ1-4; D gene ambiguous. V was trimmed by 5 bases and J by 7 bases, leaving 8 bases between them. This CDR3 contains 12 residues. The CDR3: CASSILGEKLFF. The CDR3 bases are TGTGCCAGCAGTATCCTGGGTGAAAAACTGTTTTTT.

The chain joins TRBV2 to TRBJ2-1; D is unclear. Trimming shortened V by 5 bases and J by 7 bases, and 9 bases separated the two germline ends. The CDR3 runs 12 residues. The germline V gene encodes CDR1 SNHLY and CDR2 FYNNEI. As DNA, the CDR3 is TGTGCCAGCAGTAACGGTAGGAATGAGCAGTTCTTC. It encodes CASSNGRNEQFF.

This chain links TRBV28 with TRBJ1-6, with D possibly being TRBD1 (5 bases). Germline-derived CDR1 and CDR2 are MDHEN and SYDVKM. Trimming stripped 5 bases from V and 2 bases from J, with 13 bases between. CDR3 length: 16 residues. This CDR3 is CASSDSGGAYNSPLHF. For the CDR3, the DNA is TGTGCCAGCAGTGACTCGGGGGGTGCCTATAATTCACCCCTCCACTTT.

The CDR3, as DNA: TGCGCCAGCAGCCAAGATTGGCCAGGTCTTTCCTACGAAGAGCAGTACTTC. This sequence encodes CASSQDWPGLSYEEQYF. This chain links TRBV4-3 with TRBJ2-7; no clear D. This CDR3 is 17 amino acids long. From germline, CDR1 is LGHNA and CDR2 YSLEER. Deletions cut 0 bases from V and 7 bases from J, with 22 bases between.

The V call is TRBV28, the J call TRBJ2-1; a weak D match, TRBD2 (6 bases). CDR1 is MDHEN and CDR2 is SYDVKM in the germline V gene. CDR3 length: 14 residues. V was cut by 5 bases and J by 6 bases, with 14 bases left in between. The CDR3 loop is CASSPGTPFNEQFF. In DNA form, the CDR3 reads TGTGCCAGCAGTCCCGGGACTCCTTTCAATGAGCAGTTCTTC.

The chain carries TRBV6-4 and TRBJ2-1; TRBD1 agrees at 10 bases. This CDR3 spans 18 amino acids. V lost 4 bases to trimming and J lost 6 bases; unmatched junction nucleotides: 15. Per the germline V gene, CDR1 is MRHNA and CDR2 is SNTAGT. CDR3 nucleotide sequence: TGTGCCAGCAGTGTTTCCCCGGACAGGGGGTCGAAAGGCAATGAGCAGTTCTTC. Encoded protein: CASSVSPDRGSKGNEQFF.

The chain is built from TRBV6-1 and TRBJ2-5; D gene unclear. V lost 2 bases to trimming and J lost 1 base, with 11 bases between them. This CDR3 has 15 residues. Germline V gives CDR1 MNHNS, CDR2 SASEGT. The CDR3 DNA follows: TGTGCCAGCAGTGAACAAGGAAGGGCCCAAGAGACCCAGTACTTC. It yields the protein CASSEQGRAQETQYF.

The V gene is TRBV4-2, the J gene TRBJ2-2; D might be TRBD2 (5 bases). CDR1 is LGHNA and CDR2 is YNFKEQ in the germline V gene. The V and J ends lost 0 bases and 4 bases respectively, with 6 bases between them. The CDR3 length is 14 residues. CDR3 sequence reads: CASSQEAGTGELFF. In DNA form, the CDR3 reads TGTGCCAGCAGCCAAGAGGCGGGCACCGGGGAGCTGTTTTTT.

This clonotype is a singleton in its sample. The chain recombines TRBV5-1 with TRBJ2-4; D might be TRBD1 (6 bases). V lost 0 bases, J lost 5 bases, and 15 bases lay in between. The CDR3 loop spans 16 amino acids. The V gene's germline CDR1 is SGHRS and CDR2 YFSETQ. CDR3 DNA sequence: TGCGCCAGCAGCTTGGCCGAGGGGCACAGGGAAAACATTCAGTACTTC. Amino acid sequence: CASSLAEGHRENIQYF.

This clonotype was seen more than once but under ten times. The chain joins TRBV5-6 to TRBJ1-1; D is unresolved. Germline values: CDR1 SGHDT, CDR2 YYEEEE. V lost 5 bases to trimming and J lost 4 bases, with 6 bases between them. There are 11 residues in the CDR3. The CDR3 spells CASRRTTEAFF. The DNA of the CDR3 is TGTGCCAGCAGGAGAACCACTGAAGCTTTCTTT.

At least ten counts were recorded for this clonotype. The rearrangement uses TRBV9 and TRBJ2-1, with D tentatively TRBD2 (6 bases). The CDR3 spans 14 residues. Germline assignment: CDR1 SGDLS and CDR2 YYNGEE. The V and J ends lost 3 bases and 5 bases respectively, with 12 bases between them. The CDR3 DNA reads as TGTGCCAGCAGCGCCGGGACTCGGAACAATGAGCAGTTCTTC. Protein product: CASSAGTRNNEQFF.

This clonotype showed up many times. The chain has TRBV4-2 and TRBJ2-7; D remains unclear. V was trimmed by 4 bases and J by 0 bases, leaving 13 bases between them. The CDR3 is 15 residues long. Per germline, CDR1 LGHNA and CDR2 YNFKEQ. CDR3 amino acids: CASSRRTLSSYEQYF. Here the CDR3 DNA reads TGTGCCAGCAGCCGAAGGACGTTGAGCTCCTACGAGCAGTACTTC.

The J gene is TRBJ2-3, the V gene TRBV13; TRBD2 aligns across 7 bases. Germline V gives CDR1 PRHDT, CDR2 FYEKMQ (reference sequence). This CDR3 comprises 17 residues. Trimming cost V 5 bases and J 2 bases; bases outside gene matches: 13. This CDR3 is CASSLYGLELFTDTQYF. The CDR3 DNA reads as TGTGCCAGCAGCCTCTACGGACTAGAACTATTCACAGATACGCAGTATTTT.

The chain recombines TRBV28 with TRBJ2-7, with TRBD2 as a possible D gene (6 bases). CDR1 MDHEN and CDR2 SYDVKM come from the germline V gene. With 4 bases removed from V and 3 bases from J, the gap between germline ends came to 28 bases. The CDR3 extends over 19 amino acids. The CDR3 here is CASSSTWEEQAGLVYEQYF. Written as DNA, the CDR3 is TGTGCCAGCAGTTCTACTTGGGAGGAACAAGCCGGGCTAGTCTACGAGCAGTACTTC.

The V and J genes are TRBV5-6 and TRBJ2-7; D gene unclear. Looked up from germline, CDR1 is SGHDT and CDR2 is YYEEEE. The CDR3 is 17 amino acids. Trimming left V 5 bases short and J 0 bases short, with 21 bases between. CDR3 nucleotides: TGTGCCAGCAGTTACCTGGTCTTCCCGGAGAGCTCCTACGAGCAGTACTTC. This encodes CASSYLVFPESSYEQYF. The variable domain in full, with the rest retrieved from reference TRBV5-6 and TRBJ2-7, is DAGVTQSPTHLIKTRGQQVTLRCSPKSGHDTVSWYQQALGQGPQFIFQYYEEEERQRGNFPDRFSGHQFPNYSSELNVNALLLGDSALYLCASSYLVFPESSYEQYFGPGTRLTVT.

This clonotype has a handful of counts. The V call is TRBV5-1, the J call TRBJ2-2, with D perhaps TRBD1 (6 bases). Trimming cost V 4 bases and J 1 base, with 17 bases left between them. CDR3 length: 17 amino acids. Germline CDR1 is SGHRS and CDR2 is YFSETQ. CDR3: CASSPDNREENTGELFF. CDR3 DNA sequence: TGCGCCAGCAGCCCTGACAACAGGGAAGAGAACACCGGGGAGCTGTTTTTT.